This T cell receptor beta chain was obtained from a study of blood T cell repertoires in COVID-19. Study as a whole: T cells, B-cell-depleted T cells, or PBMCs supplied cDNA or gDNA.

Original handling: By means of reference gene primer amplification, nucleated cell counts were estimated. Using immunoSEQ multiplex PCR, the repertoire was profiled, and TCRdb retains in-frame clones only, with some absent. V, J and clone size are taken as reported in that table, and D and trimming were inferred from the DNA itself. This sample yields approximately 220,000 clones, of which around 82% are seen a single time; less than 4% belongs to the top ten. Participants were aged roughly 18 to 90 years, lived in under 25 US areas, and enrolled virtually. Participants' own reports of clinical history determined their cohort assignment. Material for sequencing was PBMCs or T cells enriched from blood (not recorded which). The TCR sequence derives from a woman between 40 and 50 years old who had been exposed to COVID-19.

The CDR3 is CASSGPGDQEGYGYTF. The CDR3 nucleotides read TGTGCCAGCAGCGGGCCCGGCGATCAAGAGGGCTATGGCTACACCTTC. The chain uses TRBV2 and TRBJ1-2, with D unclear. V was cut by 6 bases and J by 4 bases, with 21 bases left in between. This CDR3 is 16 amino acids long. Germline values: CDR1 SNHLY, CDR2 FYNNEI.